This is a list of T cell receptor beta chains from one sample in a study of blood T cell repertoires in COVID-19. The repertoire was sequenced with immunoSEQ multiplex PCR; TCRdb's copy has only in-frame clones and lacks some. Here the sample spans about 300,000 clones, around 90% being singletons. The sequencing sample was made of PBMCs or T cells enriched from blood (not recorded which). The source is a woman under 40 who had recovered from COVID-19. Each CDR3 is given with its conserved first and last residue. D genes are given only for firm matches.

D,V,J,length,DNA,CDR3
TRBD2,TRBV20-1,TRBJ2-1,14,TGCAGTGCTAGTGGACTAGCGGGAGTTGGTGAGCAGTTCTTC,CSASGLAGVGEQFF
TRBD2,TRBV9,TRBJ2-1,17,TGTGCCAGCAGCGTAGGGGCTAGCGGGAGTCTCTCCAATGAGCAGTTCTTC,CASSVGASGSLSNEQFF
TRBD1,TRBV4-3,TRBJ1-2,13,TGCGCCAGCAGCCCGGACAGGGTCCAGGGCTACACCTTC,CASSPDRVQGYTF
NA,TRBV5-6,TRBJ2-7,14,TGTGCCAGCAGCACGGGACTGCTTCCCTACGAGCAGTACTTC,CASSTGLLPYEQYF
TRBD1,TRBV29-1,TRBJ1-2,12,TGCAGCGTCGCCGGACAGGGGAATGGCTACACCTTC,CSVAGQGNGYTF
TRBD1,TRBV7-2,TRBJ1-3,16,TGTGCCAGCAGCTTATGGGGCCAGGGGGCTGGAAACACCATATATTTT,CASSLWGQGAGNTIYF
TRBD1,TRBV19,TRBJ1-5,15,TGTGCCAGTAGTATAAAGGACAGGCTCAATCAGCCCCAGCATTTT,CASSIKDRLNQPQHF
TRBD2,TRBV28,TRBJ2-5,15,TGTGCCAGCAGTTCCCTAGCGGGAGGGCAAGAGACCCAGTACTTC,CASSSLAGGQETQYF
TRBD1,TRBV28,TRBJ1-5,15,TGTGCCAGCAGTTTATCCGGACAGGGGAATCAGCCCCAGCATTTT,CASSLSGQGNQPQHF
TRBD2,TRBV18,TRBJ2-1,16,TGTGCCAGCTCCTTGACTAGCGGGAGGGTCAACAATGAGCAGTTCTTC,CASSLTSGRVNNEQFF
NA,TRBV12-5,TRBJ1-2,13,TGTGCTAGTGGGGCAGGGTTCGGCTATGGCTACACCTTC,CASGAGFGYGYTF